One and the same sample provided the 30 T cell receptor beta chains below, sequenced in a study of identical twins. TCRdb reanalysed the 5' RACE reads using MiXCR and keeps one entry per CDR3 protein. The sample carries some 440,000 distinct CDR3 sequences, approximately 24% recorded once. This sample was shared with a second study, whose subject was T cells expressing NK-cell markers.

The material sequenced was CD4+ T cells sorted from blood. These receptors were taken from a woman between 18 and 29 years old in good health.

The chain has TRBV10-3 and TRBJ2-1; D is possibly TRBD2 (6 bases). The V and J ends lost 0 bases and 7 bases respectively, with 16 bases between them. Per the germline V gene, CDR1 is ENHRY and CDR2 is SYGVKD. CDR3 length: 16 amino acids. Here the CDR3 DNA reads TGTGCCATCAGTGAGTCGAACCGACTAGTGAAGAATGAGCAGTTCTTC. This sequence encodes CAISESNRLVKNEQFF.

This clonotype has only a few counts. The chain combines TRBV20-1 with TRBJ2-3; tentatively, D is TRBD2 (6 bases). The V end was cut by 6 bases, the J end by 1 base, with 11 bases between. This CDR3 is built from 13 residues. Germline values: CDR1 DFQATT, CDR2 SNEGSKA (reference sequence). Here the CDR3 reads CSAPTGGTDTQYF. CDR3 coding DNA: TGCAGTGCCCCCACGGGGGGCACAGATACGCAGTATTTT.

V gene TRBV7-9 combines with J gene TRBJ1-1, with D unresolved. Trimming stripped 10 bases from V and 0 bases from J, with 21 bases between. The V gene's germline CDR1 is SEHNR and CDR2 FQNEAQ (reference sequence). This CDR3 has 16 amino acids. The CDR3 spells CATSLTGRLMNTEAFF. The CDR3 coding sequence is TGTGCCACCTCCCTCACGGGCCGTCTTATGAACACTGAAGCTTTCTTT.

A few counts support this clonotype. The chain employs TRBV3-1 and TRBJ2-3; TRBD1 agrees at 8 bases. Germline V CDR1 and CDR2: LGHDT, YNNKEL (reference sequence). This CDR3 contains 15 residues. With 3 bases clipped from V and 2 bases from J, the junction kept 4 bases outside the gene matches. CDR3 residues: CASSQRTGITDTQYF. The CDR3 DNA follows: TGTGCCAGCAGCCAGAGGACAGGGATCACAGATACGCAGTATTTT.

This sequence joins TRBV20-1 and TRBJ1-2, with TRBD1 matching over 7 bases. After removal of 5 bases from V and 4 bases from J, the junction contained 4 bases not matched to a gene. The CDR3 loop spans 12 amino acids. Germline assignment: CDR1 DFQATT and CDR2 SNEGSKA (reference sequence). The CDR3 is CSAGTATYGYTF. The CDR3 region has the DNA TGCAGTGCTGGGACAGCCACCTATGGCTACACCTTC.

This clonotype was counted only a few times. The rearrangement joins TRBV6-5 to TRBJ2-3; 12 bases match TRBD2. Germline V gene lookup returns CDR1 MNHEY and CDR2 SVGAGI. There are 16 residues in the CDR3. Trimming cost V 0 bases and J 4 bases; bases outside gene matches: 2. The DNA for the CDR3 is TGTGCCAGCAGTTACTCGACTAGCGGGAGCCCAGATACGCAGTATTTT. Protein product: CASSYSTSGSPDTQYF.

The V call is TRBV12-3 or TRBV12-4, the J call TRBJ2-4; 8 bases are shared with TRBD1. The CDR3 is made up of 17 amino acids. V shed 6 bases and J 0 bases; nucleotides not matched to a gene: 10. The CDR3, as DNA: TGTGCCAGCAGACGAAGGGGACAGGACTTAGCCAAAAACATTCAGTACTTC. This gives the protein CASRRRGQDLAKNIQYF.

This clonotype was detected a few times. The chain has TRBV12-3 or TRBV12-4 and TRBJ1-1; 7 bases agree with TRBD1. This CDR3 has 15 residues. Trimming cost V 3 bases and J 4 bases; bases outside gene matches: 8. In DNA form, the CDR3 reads TGTGCCAGCAGTTTTGGAGGGGGCGGGAGCACTGAAGCTTTCTTT. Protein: CASSFGGGGSTEAFF.

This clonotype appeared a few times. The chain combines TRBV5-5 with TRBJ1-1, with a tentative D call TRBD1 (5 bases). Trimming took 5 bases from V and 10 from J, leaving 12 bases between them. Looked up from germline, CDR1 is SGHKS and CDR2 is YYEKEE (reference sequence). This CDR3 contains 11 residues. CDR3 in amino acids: CASSSLGTAFF. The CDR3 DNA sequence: TGTGCCAGCAGTTCCTTGGGGACAGCTTTCTTT. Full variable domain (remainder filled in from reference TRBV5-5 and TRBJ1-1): DAGVTQSPTHLIKTRGQQVTLRCSPISGHKSVSWYQQVLGQGPQFIFQYYEKEERGRGNFPDRFSARQFPNYSSELNVNALLLGDSALYLCASSSLGTAFFGQGTRLTVV.

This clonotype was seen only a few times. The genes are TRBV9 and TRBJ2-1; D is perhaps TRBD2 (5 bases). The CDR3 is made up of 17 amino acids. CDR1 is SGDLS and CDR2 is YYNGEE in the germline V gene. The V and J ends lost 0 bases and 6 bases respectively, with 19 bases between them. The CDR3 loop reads CASSVGSVRGAPNEQFF. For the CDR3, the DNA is TGTGCCAGCAGCGTAGGATCCGTTCGGGGAGCCCCCAATGAGCAGTTCTTC.

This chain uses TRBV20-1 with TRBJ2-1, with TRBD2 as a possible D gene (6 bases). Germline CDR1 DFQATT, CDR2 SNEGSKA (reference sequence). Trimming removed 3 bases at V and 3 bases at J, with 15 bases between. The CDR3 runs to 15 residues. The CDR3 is CSASREAGLYNEQFF. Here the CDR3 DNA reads TGCAGTGCTAGTAGGGAGGCGGGACTCTACAATGAGCAGTTCTTC.

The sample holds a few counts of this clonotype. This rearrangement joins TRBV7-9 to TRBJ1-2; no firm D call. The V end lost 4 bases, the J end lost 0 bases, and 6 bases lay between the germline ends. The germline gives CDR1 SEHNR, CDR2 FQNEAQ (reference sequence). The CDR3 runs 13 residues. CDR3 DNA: TGTGCCAGCAGCTCCGTATCTAACTATGGCTACACCTTC. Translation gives CASSSVSNYGYTF.

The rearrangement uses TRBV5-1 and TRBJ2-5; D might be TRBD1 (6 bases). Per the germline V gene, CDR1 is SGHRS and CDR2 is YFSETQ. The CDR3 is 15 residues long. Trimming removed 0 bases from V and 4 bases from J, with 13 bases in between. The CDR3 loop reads CASSLGPGALETQYF. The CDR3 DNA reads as TGCGCCAGCAGCTTGGGTCCAGGGGCGTTAGAGACCCAGTACTTC.

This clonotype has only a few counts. CDR3 residues: CSARVASGANTDTQYF. The CDR3 DNA follows: TGCAGTGCTAGAGTGGCTAGCGGGGCTAACACAGATACGCAGTATTTT. The chain employs TRBV20-1 and TRBJ2-3, with 9 positions matching TRBD2. After removal of 1 base from V and 2 bases from J, the junction contained 7 bases not matched to a gene. Germline CDR1 is DFQATT and CDR2 is SNEGSKA (reference sequence). The CDR3 totals 16 residues.

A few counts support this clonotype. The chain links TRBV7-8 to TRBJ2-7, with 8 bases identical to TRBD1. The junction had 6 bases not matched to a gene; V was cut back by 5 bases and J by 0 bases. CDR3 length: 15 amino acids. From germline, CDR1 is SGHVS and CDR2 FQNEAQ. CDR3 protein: CASSRTGPVSYEQYF. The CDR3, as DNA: TGTGCCAGCAGCCGGACAGGGCCTGTCTCCTACGAGCAGTACTTC.

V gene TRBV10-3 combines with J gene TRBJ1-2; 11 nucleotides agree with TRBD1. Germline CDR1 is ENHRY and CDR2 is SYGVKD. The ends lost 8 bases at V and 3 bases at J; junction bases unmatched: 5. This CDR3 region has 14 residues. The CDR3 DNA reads TGTGCCATCCGGGACAGGGGGAAGGACTATGGCTACACCTTC. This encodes CAIRDRGKDYGYTF.

The CDR3, as DNA: TGTGCCAGCAGGGCTAGCGGGAGGACCTACGAGCAGTACTTC. It codes for CASRASGRTYEQYF. The V and J genes are TRBV12-3 or TRBV12-4 and TRBJ2-7; 11 nucleotides line up with TRBD2. V trimming: 6 bases; J trimming: 2 bases; junction bases outside the gene matches: 3. This CDR3 has 14 amino acids.

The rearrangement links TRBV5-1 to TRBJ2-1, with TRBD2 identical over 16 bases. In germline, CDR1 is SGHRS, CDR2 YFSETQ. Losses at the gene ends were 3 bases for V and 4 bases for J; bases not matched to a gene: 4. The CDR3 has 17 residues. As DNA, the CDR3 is TGCGCCAGCAGCTGGGGACTAGCGGGAGGGATGTACAATGAGCAGTTCTTC. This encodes CASSWGLAGGMYNEQFF.

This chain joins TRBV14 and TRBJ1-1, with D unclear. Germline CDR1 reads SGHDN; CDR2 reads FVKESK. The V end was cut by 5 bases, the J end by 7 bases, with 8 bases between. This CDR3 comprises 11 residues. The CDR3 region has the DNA TGTGCCAGCAGCGGGATCAATGAAGCTTTCTTT. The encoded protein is CASSGINEAFF.

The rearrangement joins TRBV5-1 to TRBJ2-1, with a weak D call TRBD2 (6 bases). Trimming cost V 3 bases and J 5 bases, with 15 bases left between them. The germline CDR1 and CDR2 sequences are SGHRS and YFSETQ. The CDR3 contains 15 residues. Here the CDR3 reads CASSSRLGKDNEQFF. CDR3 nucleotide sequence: TGCGCCAGCAGCTCCCGACTAGGGAAGGACAATGAGCAGTTCTTC.

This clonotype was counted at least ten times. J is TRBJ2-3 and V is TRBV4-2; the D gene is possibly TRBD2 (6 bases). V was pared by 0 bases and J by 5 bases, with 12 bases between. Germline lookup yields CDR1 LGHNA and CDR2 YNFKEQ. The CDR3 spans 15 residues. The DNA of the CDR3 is TGTGCCAGCAGCCAAGATATACTAGCCTTAGATACGCAGTATTTT. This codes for CASSQDILALDTQYF.

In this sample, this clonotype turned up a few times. The CDR3 bases are TGCAGCGTCTCCGGGAAGGGTCAAGAAAAACTGTTTTTT. Protein product: CSVSGKGQEKLFF. This rearrangement joins TRBV29-1 to TRBJ1-4; D call uncertain. Between the trimmed V and J ends, which lost 6 bases and 8 bases, there was a span of 16 bases. Germline lookup yields CDR1 SQVTM and CDR2 ANQGSEA. The CDR3 is 13 residues long.

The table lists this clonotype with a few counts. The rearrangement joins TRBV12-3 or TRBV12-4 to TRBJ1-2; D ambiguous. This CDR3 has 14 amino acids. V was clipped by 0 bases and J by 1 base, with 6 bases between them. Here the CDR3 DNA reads TGTGCCAGCAGTTTAGCTAGTTTTAACTATGGCTACACCTTC. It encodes CASSLASFNYGYTF.

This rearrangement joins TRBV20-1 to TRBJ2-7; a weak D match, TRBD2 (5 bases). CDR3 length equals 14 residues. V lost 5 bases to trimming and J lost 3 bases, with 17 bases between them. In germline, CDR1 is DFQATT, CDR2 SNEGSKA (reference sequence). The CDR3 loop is CSARRTGILYEQYF. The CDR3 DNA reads TGCAGTGCTCGAAGGACGGGGATCCTCTACGAGCAGTACTTC.

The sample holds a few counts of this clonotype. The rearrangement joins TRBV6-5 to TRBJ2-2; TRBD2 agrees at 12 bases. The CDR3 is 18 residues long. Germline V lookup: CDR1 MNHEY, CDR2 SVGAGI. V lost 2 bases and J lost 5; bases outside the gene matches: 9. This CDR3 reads CASSYKASGRVVTGELFF. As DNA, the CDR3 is TGTGCCAGCAGTTACAAAGCTAGCGGGAGGGTGGTAACCGGGGAGCTGTTTTTT.

The CDR3 is CASSLSTSAYNEQFF. The DNA for the CDR3 is TGTGCCAGCAGTTTATCTACTAGCGCCTACAATGAGCAGTTCTTC. V usage is TRBV27 and J usage is TRBJ2-1; 7 positions agree with TRBD2. CDR1 and CDR2 (germline): MNHEY, SMNVEV (reference sequence). The CDR3 runs to 15 residues. The trim removed 0 bases at V and 2 bases at J, leaving 1 base unmatched.

CDR3 protein: CASSDRLPLHEQYF. Here the CDR3 DNA reads TGCGCCAGCAGTGATAGACTGCCACTCCACGAGCAGTACTTC. The chain uses TRBV10-2 and TRBJ2-7; unclear D gene. The CDR3 sequence is 14 residues long. The germline CDR1 and CDR2 sequences are WSHSY and SAAADI. Between the trimmed V and J ends, which lost 3 bases and 5 bases, there was a span of 14 bases.

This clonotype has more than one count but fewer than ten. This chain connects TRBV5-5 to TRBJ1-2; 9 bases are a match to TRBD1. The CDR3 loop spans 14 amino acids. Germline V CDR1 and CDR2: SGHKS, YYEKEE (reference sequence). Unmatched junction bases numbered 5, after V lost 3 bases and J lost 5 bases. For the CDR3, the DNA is TGTGCCAGCAGCTGGGGGACAGGGAGTTATGGCTACACCTTC. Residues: CASSWGTGSYGYTF.

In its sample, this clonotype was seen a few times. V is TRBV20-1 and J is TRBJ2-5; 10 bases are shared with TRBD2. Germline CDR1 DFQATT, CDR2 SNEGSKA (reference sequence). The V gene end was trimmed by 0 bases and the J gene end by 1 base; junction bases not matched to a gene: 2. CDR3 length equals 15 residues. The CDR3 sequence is CSARDRTSGQETQYF. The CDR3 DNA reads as TGCAGTGCTAGAGATCGGACTAGCGGCCAAGAGACCCAGTACTTC.

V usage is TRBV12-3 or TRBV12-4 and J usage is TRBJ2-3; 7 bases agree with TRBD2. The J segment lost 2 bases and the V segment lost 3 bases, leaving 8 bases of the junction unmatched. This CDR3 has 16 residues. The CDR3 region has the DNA TGTGCCAGCAGTTTGGGTCCTGCGGGAGCCACAGATACGCAGTATTTT. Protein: CASSLGPAGATDTQYF.